The rows below give T cell receptor beta chains drawn from one sample of a study of cytomegalovirus exposure and HLA in healthy donors. Profiling relied on immunoSEQ multiplex PCR, and the TCRdb table lists in-frame clones only, not all of them. The sample carries 100,000 to 150,000 clones, roughly four fifths recorded once. The sequenced sample was PBMCs. Receptors originate from a middle-aged woman in good health and CMV-seropositive. The CDR3 runs from the conserved cysteine through the conserved F or W. The D gene is left open where the match is weak. Rows give clone size only sometimes, using once, few, many, or a class for an expanded clone.

D gene,clone size,V gene,J gene,CDR3 DNA,CDR3 protein
TRBD2,once,TRBV9,TRBJ2-7,TGTGCCAGCAGCGTAGCTCTCACAACTAGCGGGAGTCGGGAGCAGTACTTC,CASSVALTTSGSREQYF
TRBD2,-,TRBV9,TRBJ2-2,TGTGCCAGCAGCGTTCTAGCGGGGAACACCGGGGAGCTGTTTTTT,CASSVLAGNTGELFF
TRBD2,-,TRBV28,TRBJ2-1,TGTGCCAGCAGTTACTCAAAAGGACTAGCGGGAGCGTGGGATGAGCAGTTCTTC,CASSYSKGLAGAWDEQFF
TRBD1,-,TRBV20-1,TRBJ1-1,TGCAGTGCTGTGACAGGGAATGAAGCTTTCTTT,CSAVTGNEAFF
TRBD2,-,TRBV11-2,TRBJ2-5,TGTGCTAGCAGCTTAGGAAGGCTAGCGGGAGTAGAGACCCAGTACTTC,CASSLGRLAGVETQYF
TRBD2,-,TRBV4-1,TRBJ2-5,TGCGCCAGCAGCCAAGGACTAGCGGGAGGAGGAGAGACCCAGTACTTC,CASSQGLAGGGETQYF
TRBD1,-,TRBV15,TRBJ2-7,TGTGCCACCAGCAGGGATTTCGACAGGGTCACCTACGAGCAGTACTTC,CATSRDFDRVTYEQYF
-,-,TRBV11-2,TRBJ1-1,TGTGCCAGCAGCTTGCGGGGATCGTGGGCAGACCCTTTGAACACTGAAGCTTTCTTT,CASSLRGSWADPLNTEAFF
-,-,TRBV27,TRBJ2-7,TGTGCCAGCAGTTTATTTACCGCTAGCTACGAGCAGTACTTC,CASSLFTASYEQYF
TRBD2,-,TRBV5-4,TRBJ2-7,TGTGCCAGCAGCTTGGGGACTAGCGGGAGTTTCGAGCAGTACTTC,CASSLGTSGSFEQYF
TRBD1,-,TRBV27,TRBJ2-1,TGTGCCAGCAGGGTCACAGGGGTAAATGAGCAGTTCTTC,CASRVTGVNEQFF
-,-,TRBV19,TRBJ1-5,TGTGCCAGTAGTACGGAGCAGACTAGCAATCAGCCCCAGCATTTT,CASSTEQTSNQPQHF
TRBD2,-,TRBV10-1,TRBJ2-2,TGCGCCAGCAGTGAGGTGACTAGCACCTCGGGCGGGGAGCTGTTTTTT,CASSEVTSTSGGELFF
-,-,TRBV19,TRBJ2-3,TGTGCCAGTAGTGACCAAGGGGGGGCTATTTTGGATACGCAGTATTTT,CASSDQGGAILDTQYF
-,-,TRBV7-9,TRBJ2-7,TGTGCCAGCAGCTCTCTCGGCCCCAGGGGCTACGAGCAGTACTTC,CASSSLGPRGYEQYF
-,-,TRBV6-5,TRBJ1-4,TGTGCCAGCAGTTACTCGATAGGGACTCCTGAAAAACTGTTTTTT,CASSYSIGTPEKLFF